This TCR beta chain was found in a study of OX40 agonist ivuxolimab in advanced cancers. Study summary: Males comprised 75% to 90% of the group, whose mean age was about 60 years (range 23 to 79). General observations from the study: Antigen specificity remained undetermined for the expanded peripheral T cells. Both blood CD4+ and CD8+ T cells showed clonal growth by week 6 at 0.1 to 3.0 mg/kg. Expanded clones tended on average to be more numerous among CD8+ T cells than CD4+.

Trimming removed 11 bases at V and 5 bases at J, with 15 bases between. This CDR3 spans 13 amino acids. CDR1 SGHNT and CDR2 YENEEA come from the germline V gene. TCRdb's copy holds only in-frame clones and misses some; the assay was immunoSEQ multiplex PCR. The sample has nearly 90,000 clones; around nine tenths are singletons. To note about this clone: Its cognate antigen is unknown.

Material: CD4+ or CD8+ T cells sorted from blood, obtained in a trial of the OX40 agonist ivuxolimab. The receptor's source is an adult with an advanced solid tumor such as melanoma, head and neck, liver or kidney cancer. The chain recombines TRBV11-3 with TRBJ2-2; D is uncertain. The CDR3 nucleotides read TGTGCCTCCGGGCGGAGTGGGACCGGGGAGCTGTTTTTT. Encoded protein: CASGRSGTGELFF.